Each of the 2 T cell receptor beta chains below was sequenced from the same sample in a study of T-cell memory formation after mild COVID-19. TCRdb recomputed calls from the 5' RACE reads with MiXCR, one row per CDR3 protein. Here the sample spans hundreds of thousands of distinct CDR3 sequences, more than 15% being singletons. The sequenced sample was PBMCs or a T cell subset sorted from them (not recorded which). These receptors all stem from a man aged 18 to 29 who had mild COVID-19 (a few samples of this study predate the infection). Cell type and time point are not known.

There are a few counts of this clonotype. The rearrangement joins TRBV5-4 to TRBJ2-1; possibly TRBD2 for D (6 bases). V was cut by 0 bases and J by 9 bases, with 19 bases left in between. The germline V gene has CDR1 SGHNT and CDR2 YYREEE (reference sequence). The length of the CDR3 is 16 residues. This CDR3 reads CASSLAPAAPEGEQFF. The CDR3 nucleotides are TGTGCCAGCAGCTTGGCCCCAGCGGCCCCGGAGGGTGAGCAGTTCTTC. Based on the CDR3 plus reference TRBV5-4 and TRBJ2-1, the full variable domain is ETGVTQSPTHLIKTRGQQVTLRCSSQSGHNTVSWYQQALGQGPQFIFQYYREEENGRGNFPPRFSGLQFPNYSSELNVNALELDDSALYLCASSLAPAAPEGEQFFGPGTRLTVL.

The genes are TRBV7-8 and TRBJ2-2; D ambiguous. The CDR3 runs 15 residues. The V gene lost 4 bases and the J gene lost 6 bases, with 15 bases spanning the gap. Germline V lookup: CDR1 SGHVS, CDR2 FQNEAQ. Here the CDR3 DNA reads TGTGCCAGCAGCTATCCTTATGGCGGCCCCGGGGAGCTGTTTTTT. Amino acids: CASSYPYGGPGELFF.